Listed here are 27 T cell receptor beta chains from one sample, sequenced in a study of OX40 agonist ivuxolimab in advanced cancers. Sequenced by immunoSEQ multiplex PCR; TCRdb stores in-frame clones only, minus some. The sample carries 30,000 to 35,000 clones, roughly 90% recorded once. Here the sequenced sample was CD4+ or CD8+ T cells sorted from blood, taken in a trial of the OX40 agonist ivuxolimab. These receptors were taken from an adult with an advanced solid tumor such as melanoma, head and neck, liver or kidney cancer.

This chain links TRBV6-6 with TRBJ2-5; 7 bases match TRBD2. V was pared by 9 bases and J by 3 bases, with 4 bases of the junction left unmatched. The CDR3 has 12 amino acids. Germline values: CDR1 MNHNY, CDR2 SVGAGI (reference sequence). CDR3 bases: TGTGCCAGGGGCCTAGCGGAAGAGACCCAGTACTTC. This sequence encodes CARGLAEETQYF.

The J gene is TRBJ1-1, the V gene TRBV5-6, with D unclear. The CDR3 runs 14 residues. Per the germline V gene, CDR1 is SGHDT and CDR2 is YYEEEE. V was trimmed by 0 bases and J by 8 bases, leaving 14 bases between them. CDR3 DNA sequence: TGTGCCAGCAGCTTGGAATTGGATGATAGGGAAGCTTTCTTT. The encoded protein is CASSLELDDREAFF.

J is TRBJ1-2 and V is TRBV28; 7 bases fit TRBD1. The V gene's germline CDR1 is MDHEN and CDR2 SYDVKM. There are 14 residues in the CDR3. The junction had 12 bases not matched to a gene; V was cut back by 6 bases and J by 8 bases. CDR3 region: CASRHKGQVIGYTF. Written as DNA, the CDR3 is TGTGCCAGCAGACATAAAGGACAGGTCATCGGCTACACCTTC.

This sequence joins TRBV30 and TRBJ1-5; D may be TRBD1 (6 bases). V dropped 4 bases and J dropped 7 bases, with 11 bases sitting between them. This CDR3 has 12 residues. Germline values: CDR1 GTSNPN, CDR2 SVGIG (reference sequence). DNA for the CDR3: TGTGCCTGGACAGGGGTCTCACAGCCCCAGCATTTT. This sequence encodes CAWTGVSQPQHF. Full variable domain (missing parts from reference TRBV30 and TRBJ1-5): SQTIHQWPATLVQPVGSPLSLECTVEGTSNPNLYWYRQAAGRGLQLLFYSVGIGQISSEVPQNLSASRPQDRQFILSSKKLLLSDSGFYLCAWTGVSQPQHFGDGTRLSIL.

This rearrangement joins TRBV6-5 to TRBJ2-1, with a weak D call TRBD2 (6 bases). Germline CDR1 reads MNHEY; CDR2 reads SVGAGI. V was cut by 5 bases and J by 7 bases, with 12 bases left in between. The CDR3 extends over 13 amino acids. The CDR3 here is CASSPRLENEQFF. CDR3 bases: TGTGCCAGCAGTCCCAGACTAGAAAATGAGCAGTTCTTC.

The chain has TRBV4-1 and TRBJ2-7; 7 nucleotides match TRBD2. V was clipped by 1 base and J by 4 bases; unmatched bases: 7. This CDR3 region has 15 residues. The germline V gene has CDR1 MGHRA and CDR2 YSYEKL. The CDR3 is CASSQGAGTIYEQYF. CDR3 coding DNA: TGCGCCAGCAGCCAAGGGGCCGGGACTATTTACGAGCAGTACTTC.

The CDR3, as DNA: TGTGCCAGCAGTATTAACACCGGGGAGCTGTTTTTT. It encodes CASSINTGELFF. The V gene is TRBV28, the J gene TRBJ2-2; D call uncertain. The CDR3 totals 12 residues. CDR1 is MDHEN and CDR2 is SYDVKM in the germline V gene. Trimming removed 5 bases from V and 2 bases from J, with 3 bases in between.

This chain links TRBV14 with TRBJ2-3, with 9 positions matching TRBD2. CDR1 and CDR2 (germline): SGHDN, FVKESK. After removal of 0 bases from V and 4 bases from J, the junction contained 5 bases not matched to a gene. This CDR3 contains 16 residues. CDR3 residues: CASSQDLAGLSDTQYF. For the CDR3, the DNA is TGTGCCAGCAGCCAAGATCTAGCGGGATTATCAGATACGCAGTATTTT.

The chain recombines TRBV10-3 with TRBJ2-1; maybe TRBD2 (6 bases). This CDR3 spans 14 amino acids. V lost 8 bases, J lost 2 bases, and 13 bases lay in between. Germline V lookup: CDR1 ENHRY, CDR2 SYGVKD. CDR3 DNA: TGTGCCATCTGGGACTCCGCTGCCTACAATGAGCAGTTCTTC. Amino acids: CAIWDSAAYNEQFF.

The chain recombines TRBV4-2 with TRBJ1-4; TRBD1 matches at 7 bases. The CDR3 has 16 residues. The germline CDR1 and CDR2 sequences are LGHNA and YNFKEQ. The V segment lost 3 bases and the J segment 5 bases; nucleotides outside the gene matches: 9. CDR3 amino acids: CASSQEPGQQNEKLFF. Here the CDR3 DNA reads TGTGCCAGCAGCCAGGAACCGGGACAGCAGAATGAAAAACTGTTTTTT.

Points on this clone: Other DNA sequences in this sample translate to the same CDR3. The chain recombines TRBV5-1 with TRBJ2-5; 9 nucleotides agree with TRBD1. Trimming cost V 5 bases and J 5 bases; bases outside gene matches: 4. This CDR3 spans 13 amino acids. Looked up from germline, CDR1 is SGHRS and CDR2 is YFSETQ. Written as DNA, the CDR3 is TGCGCCAGCAGTACCGGACAGGGGGAGACCCAGTACTTC. It codes for CASSTGQGETQYF. Full variable domain (missing parts from reference TRBV5-1 and TRBJ2-5): KAGVTQTPRYLIKTRGQQVTLSCSPISGHRSVSWYQQTPGQGLQFLFEYFSETQRNKGNFPGRFSGRQFSNSRSEMNVSTLELGDSALYLCASSTGQGETQYFGPGTRLLVL.

This rearrangement joins TRBV21-1 to TRBJ1-2. TRBV21-1 is reported as a pseudogene. The CDR3 covers 12 residues. This chain's CDR3 is CASRRSEGGYTF. DNA of the CDR3: TGTGCCAGCAGAAGGTCGGAGGGAGGCTACACCTTC.

The chain employs TRBV19 and TRBJ1-2; possibly TRBD1 for D (5 bases). The V end was cut by 9 bases, the J end by 2 bases, with 10 bases between. Germline CDR1 and CDR2: LNHDA and SQIVND (reference sequence). This CDR3 region has 12 residues. CDR3 sequence reads: CASPDRNYGYTF. The CDR3 DNA reads TGTGCCAGCCCCGACAGAAACTATGGCTACACCTTC. Complete variable domain (other parts from reference TRBV19 and TRBJ1-2): DGGITQSPKYLFRKEGQNVTLSCEQNLNHDAMYWYRQDPGQGLRLIYYSQIVNDFQKGDIAEGYSVSREKKESFPLTVTSAQKNPTAFYLCASPDRNYGYTFGSGTRLTVV.

CDR3 protein: CASSIGGDTEAFF. The CDR3 DNA reads TGTGCCAGTAGTATTGGGGGGGACACTGAAGCTTTCTTT. This sequence joins TRBV19 and TRBJ1-1; TRBD1 might be the D (5 bases). Deletions cut 3 bases from V and 3 bases from J, with 8 bases between. Germline V gene lookup returns CDR1 LNHDA and CDR2 SQIVND (reference sequence). The CDR3 is made up of 13 amino acids.

A remark on this clone: Other DNA sequences in the same sample also yield this CDR3. The chain employs TRBV6-5 and TRBJ2-7; 9 bases agree with TRBD2. V lost 0 bases and J lost 0; bases outside the gene matches: 0. Germline CDR1 MNHEY, CDR2 SVGAGI. The CDR3 runs 15 residues. Written as DNA, the CDR3 is TGTGCCAGCAGTTACTCTAGCGGGAGCTCCTACGAGCAGTACTTC. It specifies CASSYSSGSSYEQYF.

The chain employs TRBV9 and TRBJ2-1; 11 bases are a match to TRBD2. Germline values: CDR1 SGDLS, CDR2 YYNGEE. V lost 1 base to trimming and J lost 0 bases; unmatched junction nucleotides: 9. The CDR3 consists of 19 residues. The CDR3 loop is CASSVMVAGGPLSYNEQFF. CDR3 nucleotides: TGTGCCAGCAGCGTAATGGTAGCGGGAGGGCCGCTCTCCTACAATGAGCAGTTCTTC. Supplemented by reference TRBV9 and TRBJ2-1, the full variable domain reads DSGVTQTPKHLITATGQRVTLRCSPRSGDLSVYWYQQSLDQGLQFLIQYYNGEERAKGNILERFSAQQFPDLHSELNLSSLELGDSALYFCASSVMVAGGPLSYNEQFFGPGTRLTVL.

The chain has TRBV27 and TRBJ2-5; a weak D match, TRBD2 (6 bases). The V end was cut by 1 base, the J end by 4 bases, with 10 bases between. Germline-derived CDR1 and CDR2 are MNHEY and SMNVEV (reference sequence). This CDR3 comprises 14 residues. The CDR3 sequence is CASSLYLAAETQYF. In DNA, the CDR3 is TGTGCCAGCAGTTTATATTTAGCGGCAGAGACCCAGTACTTC.

This clone was seen only a few times. The chain joins TRBV6-1 to TRBJ1-4, with TRBD1 identical over 7 bases. There are 16 residues in the CDR3. CDR1 is MNHNS and CDR2 is SASEGT in the germline V gene. V was clipped by 3 bases and J by 2 bases; unmatched bases: 6. CDR3 sequence reads: CASSEYAGQTNEKLFF. In nucleotides, the CDR3 is TGTGCCAGCAGTGAGTATGCGGGACAGACTAATGAAAAACTGTTTTTT.

The V gene is TRBV5-1, the J gene TRBJ2-6, with 8 positions matching TRBD1. The CDR3 runs to 18 residues. V dropped 0 bases and J dropped 0; count of bases not matched to a gene: 5. Per germline, CDR1 SGHRS and CDR2 YFSETQ. CDR3 loop: CASSLEQGDHSGANVLTF. As DNA, the CDR3 is TGCGCCAGCAGCTTGGAACAGGGGGACCACTCTGGGGCCAACGTCCTGACTTTC.

The chain has TRBV11-2 and TRBJ1-1; 8 bases fit TRBD1. The V and J ends lost 2 bases and 7 bases, in that order; junction bases with no gene match: 9. The CDR3 covers 15 residues. Looked up from germline, CDR1 is SGHAT and CDR2 is FQNNGV. The CDR3 region is CASSLYQGARVEAFF. The CDR3 coding sequence is TGTGCCAGCAGCTTATATCAGGGGGCGCGGGTTGAAGCTTTCTTT.

In this sample, this clone turned up once. V and J are TRBV30 and TRBJ1-1, with TRBD1 as a possible D gene (5 bases). Germline CDR1 GTSNPN, CDR2 SVGIG (reference sequence). The V end lost 0 bases, the J end lost 6 bases, and 8 bases lay between the germline ends. The CDR3 consists of 12 residues. CDR3: CAWSVLGAEAFF. In nucleotides, the CDR3 is TGTGCCTGGAGTGTTTTGGGGGCTGAAGCTTTCTTT.

About this clone: Since the CDR3 does not end with the conserved phenylalanine or tryptophan, this likely comes from a read error. Because the CDR3's place on the DNA is in doubt, the DNA is left out and the CDR3 is given as listed by TCRdb. The V call is TRBV25-1, the J call TRBJ2-7; TRBD2, the D gene given by the table, was not confirmed from the DNA. Per germline, CDR1 MGHDK and CDR2 SYGVNS. The CDR3 has 11 residues if both end residues are counted. This chain's CDR3 is CASSAPTSPLR.

This chain links TRBV27 with TRBJ2-3, with 10 nucleotides matching TRBD2. Trimming at V came to 6 bases and at J to 2 bases, leaving 2 bases not matched to a gene. The CDR3 totals 14 residues. From germline, CDR1 is MNHEY and CDR2 SMNVEV (reference sequence). This CDR3 reads CASRTSGYTDTQYF. CDR3 in DNA: TGTGCCAGCAGGACTAGCGGGTACACAGATACGCAGTATTTT.

The chain carries TRBV10-1 and TRBJ1-3; D unresolved. CDR3 length: 11 amino acids. V was shortened by 2 bases and J by 4 bases, with 0 bases between the two germline ends. Germline CDR1 WNHNN, CDR2 SYGVQD (reference sequence). The CDR3: CASSEGNTIYF. The CDR3 DNA follows: TGCGCCAGCAGTGAGGGAAACACCATATATTTT.

The V call is TRBV7-2, the J call TRBJ1-1; the D is unclear. This CDR3 region has 14 residues. Germline-derived CDR1 and CDR2 are SGHTA and FQGNSA. Deletions cut 2 bases from V and 10 bases from J, with 17 bases between. The CDR3 loop is CASSLSGRHEGAFF. CDR3 bases: TGTGCCAGCAGCTTATCTGGGAGGCATGAGGGAGCTTTCTTT.

The genes are TRBV28 and TRBJ1-2; D is unclear. Trimming took off 6 bases at V and 3 bases at J, with 8 bases between the two ends. Looked up from germline, CDR1 is MDHEN and CDR2 is SYDVKM. The CDR3 is 12 residues long. This chain's CDR3 is CASRLSDYGYTF. CDR3 nucleotide sequence: TGTGCCAGCAGGCTCTCCGACTATGGCTACACCTTC.

This clone was recorded a few times. This rearrangement joins TRBV28 to TRBJ1-5, with 7 bases identical to TRBD1. Germline CDR1 MDHEN, CDR2 SYDVKM. CDR3 length: 15 amino acids. V lost 6 bases to trimming and J lost 2 bases; unmatched junction nucleotides: 7. This CDR3 is CASSHRGVGNQPQHF. In DNA, the CDR3 is TGTGCCAGCAGCCACAGGGGAGTTGGCAATCAGCCCCAGCATTTT.